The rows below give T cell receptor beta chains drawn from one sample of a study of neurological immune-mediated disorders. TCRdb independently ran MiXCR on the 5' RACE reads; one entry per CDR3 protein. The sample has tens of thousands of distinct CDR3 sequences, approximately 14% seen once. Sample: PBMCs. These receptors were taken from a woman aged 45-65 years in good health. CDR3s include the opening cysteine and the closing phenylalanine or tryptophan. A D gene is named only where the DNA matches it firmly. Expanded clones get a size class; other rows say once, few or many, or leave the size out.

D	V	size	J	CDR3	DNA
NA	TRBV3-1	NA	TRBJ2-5	CASSQEERDQETQYF	TGTGCCAGCAGCCAAGAGGAACGGGACCAAGAGACCCAGTACTTC
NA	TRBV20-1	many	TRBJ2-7	CSAPGAYEQYF	TGCAGTGCCCCTGGGGCCTACGAGCAGTACTTC
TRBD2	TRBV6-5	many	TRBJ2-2	CASSLAGGANTGELFF	TGTGCCAGCAGTCTAGCGGGGGGGGCGAACACCGGGGAGCTGTTTTTT
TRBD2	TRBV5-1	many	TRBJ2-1	CASSLGTTNEQFF	TGCGCCAGCAGCCTCGGGACTACCAATGAGCAGTTCTTC
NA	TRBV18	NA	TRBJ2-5	CASSPPGSGRQETQYF	TGTGCCAGCTCACCACCGGGTTCTGGGAGGCAAGAGACCCAGTACTTC
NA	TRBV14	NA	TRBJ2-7	CASSQEDGKPYEQYF	TGTGCCAGCAGCCAAGAAGACGGGAAGCCCTACGAGCAGTACTTC
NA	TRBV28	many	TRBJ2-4	CASSLYGASAKNIQYF	TGTGCCAGCAGTTTATACGGGGCGTCGGCCAAAAACATTCAGTACTTC
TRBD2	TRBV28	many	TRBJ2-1	CASSGPLFLAGAYNEQFF	TGTGCCAGCAGTGGACCCCTTTTTCTAGCGGGCGCCTACAATGAGCAGTTCTTC
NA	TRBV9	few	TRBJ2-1	CASSVGALVGGGEQFF	TGTGCCAGCAGCGTAGGGGCACTCGTAGGGGGGGGTGAGCAGTTCTTC
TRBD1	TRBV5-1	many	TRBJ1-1	CASSQAGTVNTEAFF	TGCGCCAGCAGCCAAGCCGGGACAGTGAACACTGAAGCTTTCTTT
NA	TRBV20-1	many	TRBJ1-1	CSARDARWNTEAFF	TGCAGTGCTAGAGATGCTCGGTGGAACACTGAAGCTTTCTTT
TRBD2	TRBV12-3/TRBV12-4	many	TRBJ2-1	CASSLGPSGGADEQFF	TGTGCCAGCAGTTTAGGCCCTAGCGGGGGGGCCGATGAGCAGTTCTTC
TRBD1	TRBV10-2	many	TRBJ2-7	CASSETGGGDEQYF	TGCGCCAGCAGTGAAACAGGGGGTGGAGACGAGCAGTACTTC
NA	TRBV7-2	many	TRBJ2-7	CASSPRRESYEQYF	TGTGCCAGCAGCCCACGGAGGGAATCCTACGAGCAGTACTTC
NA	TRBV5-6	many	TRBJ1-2	CASSFEVRSYGYTF	TGTGCCAGCAGCTTCGAGGTACGGAGTTATGGCTACACCTTC
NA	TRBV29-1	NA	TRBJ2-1	CSVGGTPNGDEQFF	TGCAGCGTTGGGGGTACTCCCAATGGGGATGAGCAGTTCTTC
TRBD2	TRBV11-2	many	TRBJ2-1	CASSFGTSGTLEEQFF	TGTGCCAGCAGCTTCGGGACTAGCGGGACCCTTGAAGAGCAGTTCTTC
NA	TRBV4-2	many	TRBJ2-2	CASSQRRGERRTGELFF	TGTGCCAGCAGCCAACGAAGGGGGGAGCGCCGCACCGGGGAGCTGTTTTTT
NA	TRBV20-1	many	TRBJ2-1	CSPRGVAISYNEQFF	TGCAGTCCACGGGGCGTTGCCATAAGTTACAATGAGCAGTTCTTC
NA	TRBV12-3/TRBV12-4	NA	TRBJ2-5	CASSQQVGETQYF	TGTGCCAGCAGCCAACAGGTGGGAGAGACCCAGTACTTC
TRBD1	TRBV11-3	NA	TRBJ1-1	CASSETNYRGAAEAFF	TGTGCCAGCAGCGAAACGAACTACAGGGGCGCCGCTGAAGCTTTCTTT
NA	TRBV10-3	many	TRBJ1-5	CAIRLYTENQPQHF	TGTGCCATCAGATTATACACAGAGAATCAGCCCCAGCATTTT
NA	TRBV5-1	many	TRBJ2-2	CASSLEGPPGELFF	TGCGCCAGCAGCTTGGAAGGGCCCCCCGGGGAGCTGTTTTTT
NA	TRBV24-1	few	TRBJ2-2	CATSEGIGELFF	TGTGCCACCAGTGAAGGTATCGGGGAGCTGTTTTTT
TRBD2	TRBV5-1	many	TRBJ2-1	CASSPDVRGAGNEQFF	TGCGCCAGCAGCCCTGACGTCCGCGGAGCGGGGAATGAGCAGTTCTTC
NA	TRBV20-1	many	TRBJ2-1	CSARGRVTYNEQFF	TGCAGTGCGCGAGGAAGGGTCACCTACAATGAGCAGTTCTTC
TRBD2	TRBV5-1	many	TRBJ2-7	CASRRGEGPRYEQYF	TGCGCCAGCAGGCGGGGGGAAGGGCCCCGCTACGAGCAGTACTTC
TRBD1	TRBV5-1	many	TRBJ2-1	CASSLGPGQGGNEQFF	TGCGCCAGCAGCTTGGGACCGGGACAGGGCGGCAATGAGCAGTTCTTC
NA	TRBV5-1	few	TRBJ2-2	CASKFEEGYLTGELFF	TGCGCCAGCAAATTTGAAGAAGGGTACCTCACCGGGGAGCTGTTTTTT
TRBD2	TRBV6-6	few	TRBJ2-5	CASRPGGLVETQYF	TGTGCCAGCCGACCGGGAGGGCTGGTAGAGACCCAGTACTTC
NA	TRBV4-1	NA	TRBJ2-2	CACSQDSRGKTGELFF	TGCGCCTGCAGCCAAGATAGTAGGGGAAAGACCGGGGAGCTGTTTTTT
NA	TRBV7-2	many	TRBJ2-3	CASSLGSGSTGTQYF	TGTGCCAGCAGCTTAGGTAGCGGTTCAACTGGTACGCAGTATTTT
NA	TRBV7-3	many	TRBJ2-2	CASSLNSPLNTGELFF	TGTGCCAGCAGCTTAAACTCCCCGCTGAACACCGGGGAGCTGTTTTTT
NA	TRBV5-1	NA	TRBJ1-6	CSSSLAPGPEKALHF	TGCTCCAGCAGCTTGGCCCCTGGACCGGAGAAGGCCCTCCACTTT
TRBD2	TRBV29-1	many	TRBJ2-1	CSVEDRTSGTIRRNEQSF	TGCAGCGTTGAAGACCGGACTAGCGGAACAATAAGGAGGAATGAGCAGTCCTTC
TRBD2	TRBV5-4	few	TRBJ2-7	CASSLAGREYYEQYF	TGTGCCAGCAGCTTGGCCGGGAGGGAGTACTACGAGCAGTACTTC
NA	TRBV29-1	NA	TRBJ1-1	CSVGRGVNTEAFF	TGCAGCGTTGGGCGGGGGGTGAACACTGAAGCTTTCTTT
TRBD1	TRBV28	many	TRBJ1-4	CASRRTGATNEKLFF	TGTGCCAGCAGGAGGACAGGAGCAACTAATGAAAAACTGTTTTTT
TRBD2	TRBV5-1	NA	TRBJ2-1	CASSFVGGGYNEQFF	TGCGCCAGCAGCTTTGTGGGCGGGGGTTACAATGAGCAGTTCTTC
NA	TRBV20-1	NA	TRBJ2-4	CSARDYRGNIQYF	TGCAGTGCTAGAGATTATCGGGGAAACATTCAGTACTTC
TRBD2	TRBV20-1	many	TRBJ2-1	CSARGSGSGSYNEQFF	TGCAGTGCTAGAGGCAGCGGGAGTGGCTCCTACAATGAGCAGTTCTTC
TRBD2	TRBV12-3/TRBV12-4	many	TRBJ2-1	CASSLNPSGSGYEQFF	TGTGCCAGCAGTTTAAACCCTAGCGGGAGTGGGTATGAGCAGTTCTTC
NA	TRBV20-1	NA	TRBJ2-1	CSQGTSNEQFF	TGCAGCCAGGGGACCTCCAATGAGCAGTTCTTC
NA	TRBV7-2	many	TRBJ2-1	CASRVSRSYNEQFF	TGTGCCAGCAGAGTTAGTAGATCCTACAATGAGCAGTTCTTC
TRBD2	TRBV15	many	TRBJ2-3	CATSWATGLATSTDTQYF	TGTGCCACCAGCTGGGCAACGGGACTAGCGACTAGCACAGATACGCAGTATTTT